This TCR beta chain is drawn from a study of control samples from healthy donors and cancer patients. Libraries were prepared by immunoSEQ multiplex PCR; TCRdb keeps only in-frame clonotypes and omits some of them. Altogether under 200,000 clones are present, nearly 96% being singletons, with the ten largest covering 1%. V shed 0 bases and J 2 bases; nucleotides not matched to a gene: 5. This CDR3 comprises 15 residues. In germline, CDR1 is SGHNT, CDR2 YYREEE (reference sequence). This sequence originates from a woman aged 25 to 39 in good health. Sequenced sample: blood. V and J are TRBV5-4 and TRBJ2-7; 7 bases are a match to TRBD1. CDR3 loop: CASSLDWDSPYEQYF. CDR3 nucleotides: TGTGCCAGCAGCTTGGACTGGGACAGTCCCTACGAGCAGTACTTC.